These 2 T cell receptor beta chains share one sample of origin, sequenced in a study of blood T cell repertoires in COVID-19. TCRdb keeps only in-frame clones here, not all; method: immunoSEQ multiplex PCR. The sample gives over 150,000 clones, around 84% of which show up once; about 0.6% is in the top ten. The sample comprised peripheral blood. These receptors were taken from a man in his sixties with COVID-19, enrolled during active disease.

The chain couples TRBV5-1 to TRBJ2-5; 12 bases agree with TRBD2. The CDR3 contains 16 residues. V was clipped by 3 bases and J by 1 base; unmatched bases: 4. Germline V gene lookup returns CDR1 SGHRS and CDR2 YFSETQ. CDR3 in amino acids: CASSSGLAGLQETQYF. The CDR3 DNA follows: TGCGCCAGCAGCTCCGGACTAGCGGGGCTCCAAGAGACCCAGTACTTC.

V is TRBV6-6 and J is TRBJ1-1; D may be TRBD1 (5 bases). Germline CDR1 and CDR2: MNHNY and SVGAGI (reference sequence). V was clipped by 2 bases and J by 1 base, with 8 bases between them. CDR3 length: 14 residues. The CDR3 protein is CASSYGGENTEAFF. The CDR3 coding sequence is TGTGCCAGCAGTTACGGAGGGGAGAACACTGAAGCTTTCTTT.